Detailed here is one T cell receptor (beta chain). Its target is unknown. These data are taken from a study of T-cell memory formation after mild COVID-19. Study overall: Among the donors, TCR clusters were largely specific to each donor.

Via MiXCR, TCRdb re-called the 5' RACE reads, giving one row per CDR3 protein. The repertoire has 400,000 or so distinct CDR3 sequences, around 20% of them found once; the top ten carry 7.5% to 9.5%. General study points: Second-wave clones reaching peak frequency on day 37 lacked confirmed SARS-CoV-2 specificity. A balance of CD4 and CD8 characterized clones contracting day 15 to 85, whereas later expanders leaned CD4+.

Sequenced input: PBMCs or a T cell subset sorted from them (not recorded which). The receptor comes from an adult woman who had mild COVID-19 (a few samples of this study predate the infection). Cell type and time point are not known.

CDR3 nucleotide sequence: TGTGCCAGCAGCCTTAGACAGGGGCCCTTGCAAGAGACCCAGTACTTC. Translation: CASSLRQGPLQETQYF. This chain links TRBV5-6 with TRBJ2-5; TRBD1 agrees at 8 bases. Germline V gives CDR1 SGHDT, CDR2 YYEEEE. Trimming cost V 4 bases and J 2 bases; bases outside gene matches: 10. There are 16 residues in the CDR3.